This T cell receptor beta chain was retrieved from a study of blood T cell repertoires in COVID-19. After removal of 6 bases from V and 6 bases from J, the junction contained 10 bases not matched to a gene. Germline assignment: CDR1 SGHNT and CDR2 YYREEE (reference sequence). The CDR3 sequence is 16 residues long. TCRdb's table, derived via immunoSEQ multiplex PCR, lists solely in-frame clones and lacks some. The table includes roughly 130,000 clones, 80% detected once. The TCR originated in a man aged 60-69 years with active or convalescent COVID-19. Input material: peripheral blood. This chain links TRBV5-4 with TRBJ2-1; 12 bases are a match to TRBD2. CDR3 sequence reads: CASTVASGRAFNEQFF. The CDR3 DNA reads TGTGCCAGCACTGTTGCTAGCGGGAGGGCCTTCAATGAGCAGTTCTTC.